The 8 T cell receptor beta chains presented below share a single source sample, sequenced in a study of OX40 agonist ivuxolimab in advanced cancers. Produced via immunoSEQ multiplex PCR; TCRdb's table is partial and in-frame only. This table has tens of thousands of clones, roughly 94% appearing once. The specimen comprised CD4+ or CD8+ T cells sorted from blood, sampled in a trial of the OX40 agonist ivuxolimab. These receptors came from an adult with an advanced solid tumor such as melanoma, head and neck, liver or kidney cancer.

The CDR3 bases are TGTGCCAGCGGGACAGGGGGCGCCGGAGAGACCCAGTACTTC. Protein: CASGTGGAGETQYF. The rearrangement uses TRBV2 and TRBJ2-5, with 12 bases that match TRBD1. The germline CDR1 and CDR2 sequences are SNHLY and FYNNEI. Trimming at V came to 8 bases and at J to 4 bases, leaving 5 bases not matched to a gene. This CDR3 is built from 14 residues.

The chain employs TRBV28 and TRBJ2-2; 10 nucleotides match TRBD1. Trimming at V came to 4 bases and at J to 5 bases, leaving 4 bases not matched to a gene. CDR1 MDHEN and CDR2 SYDVKM come from the germline V gene. This CDR3 contains 15 residues. This CDR3 reads CASSSRTGGTGELFF. Written as DNA, the CDR3 is TGTGCCAGCAGTTCAAGGACAGGGGGGACCGGGGAGCTGTTTTTT.

The chain is built from TRBV28 and TRBJ2-7; TRBD1 matches at 7 bases. In germline, CDR1 is MDHEN, CDR2 SYDVKM. V trimming: 3 bases; J trimming: 3 bases; junction bases outside the gene matches: 2. This CDR3 is 13 amino acids long. CDR3 protein: CASSFRGIYEQYF. CDR3 coding DNA: TGTGCCAGCAGTTTCAGGGGGATCTACGAGCAGTACTTC.

This chain connects TRBV7-2 to TRBJ2-1; weak D call: TRBD2 (5 bases). Trimming removed 5 bases at V and 9 bases at J, with 8 bases between. The CDR3 has 11 residues. Germline V lookup: CDR1 SGHTA, CDR2 FQGNSA. CDR3 residues: CASSPGGEQFF. Here the CDR3 DNA reads TGTGCCAGCAGCCCTGGAGGTGAGCAGTTCTTC.

The chain carries TRBV19 and TRBJ2-2; TRBD2 is a possible D gene (5 bases). The CDR3 sequence is 16 residues long. The germline V gene has CDR1 LNHDA and CDR2 SQIVND (reference sequence). V was clipped by 1 base and J by 0 bases, with 9 bases between them. CDR3 residues: CASSIAGMTNTGELFF. CDR3 nucleotides: TGTGCCAGTAGTATAGCCGGGATGACGAACACCGGGGAGCTGTTTTTT.

This clone was recorded only once. This chain uses TRBV5-1 with TRBJ2-1; the match to TRBD1 covers 9 bases. The CDR3 length is 17 residues. V shed 4 bases, J shed 4 bases, and the junction held 12 bases outside the gene matches. Per the germline V gene, CDR1 is SGHRS and CDR2 is YFSETQ. CDR3 region: CASSPTPGQGPYNEQFF. The CDR3 DNA is TGCGCCAGCAGCCCCACCCCGGGACAGGGACCTTACAATGAGCAGTTCTTC. The full variable domain, its missing parts supplied by reference TRBV5-1 and TRBJ2-1, is KAGVTQTPRYLIKTRGQQVTLSCSPISGHRSVSWYQQTPGQGLQFLFEYFSETQRNKGNFPGRFSGRQFSNSRSEMNVSTLELGDSALYLCASSPTPGQGPYNEQFFGPGTRLTVL.

The chain employs TRBV7-8 and TRBJ2-7; TRBD2 agrees at 10 bases. J lost 6 bases, V lost 5 bases, and 13 bases had no gene match. Germline V gene data show CDR1 as SGHVS and CDR2 as FQNEAQ. This CDR3 region has 16 residues. CDR3 protein: CASSQKAGGLSSEQYF. The CDR3 DNA reads as TGTGCCAGCAGCCAAAAAGCGGGGGGGCTCTCTAGCGAGCAGTACTTC. The full variable domain, its missing parts supplied by reference TRBV7-8 and TRBJ2-7, is GAGVSQSPRYKVAKRGQDVALRCDPISGHVSLFWYQQALGQGPEFLTYFQNEAQLDKSGLPSDRFFAERPEGSVSTLKIQRTQQEDSAVYLCASSQKAGGLSSEQYFGPGTRLTVT.

This clone was seen just once. The chain employs TRBV5-4 and TRBJ2-1; 15 nucleotides line up with TRBD2. Per the germline V gene, CDR1 is SGHNT and CDR2 is YYREEE (reference sequence). V trimming: 4 bases; J trimming: 5 bases; junction bases outside the gene matches: 16. This CDR3 has 20 amino acids. The DNA of the CDR3 is TGTGCCAGCAGCCGGAAAGGTTTCGGACTAGCGGGGGGGCCCCACAATGAGCAGTTCTTC. Protein product: CASSRKGFGLAGGPHNEQFF.